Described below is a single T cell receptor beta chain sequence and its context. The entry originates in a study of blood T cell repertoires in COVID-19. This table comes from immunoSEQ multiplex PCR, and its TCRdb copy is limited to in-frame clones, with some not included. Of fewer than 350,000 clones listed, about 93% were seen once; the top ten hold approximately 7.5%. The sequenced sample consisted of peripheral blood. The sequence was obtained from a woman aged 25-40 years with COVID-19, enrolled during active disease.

CDR3: CASSLETRGTQYF. In DNA form, the CDR3 reads TGCGCCAGCAGCTTGGAAACCCGAGGGACCCAGTACTTC. This chain joins TRBV5-1 and TRBJ2-5, with D unclear. V was pared by 0 bases and J by 7 bases, with 10 bases between. Germline V lookup: CDR1 SGHRS, CDR2 YFSETQ. The CDR3 is 13 amino acids.